This T cell receptor beta chain was recorded in a study of spatial heterogeneity in lung cancer. With 1 base removed from V and 7 bases from J, the gap between germline ends came to 11 bases. The germline V gene has CDR1 PRHDT and CDR2 FYEKMQ (reference sequence). This CDR3 is 14 amino acids long. TCRdb used MiXCR to reprocess the 5' RACE reads, holding one entry per CDR3 protein. The data contain some 2,500 distinct CDR3 sequences, roughly 8% of them singletons. Time point noted: sample taken at primary tumor resection. The donors comprised approximately 75 untreated early-stage non-small cell lung cancer patients. In its sample, this clonotype was seen a few times. Its antigen is undetermined. Whole-study findings and limits: Higher tumor mutation counts went along with higher counts of expanded intratumoral alpha and beta TCRs.

This TCR was recovered from a male donor with early-stage non-small cell lung cancer. The V gene is TRBV13, the J gene TRBJ2-1; D ambiguous. Sequenced here: lung tumor tissue, sampled at surgery. The CDR3, as DNA: TGTGCCAGCAGCTTAGAAGGTGGCAATAATGAGCAGTTCTTC. It is translated as CASSLEGGNNEQFF.